This TCR beta chain was profiled in a study of shared clonotypes between healthy human individuals. The sequenced material, unsorted PBMC DNA, was run on ten immunoSEQ deep assay plates. Data came from immunoSEQ multiplex PCR; TCRdb stores just in-frame clones and leaves some out. Altogether fewer than 550,000 clones are present, around 79% being singletons, with the ten largest covering roughly an eighth. Germline V gene lookup returns CDR1 GTSNPN and CDR2 SVGIG (reference sequence). The CDR3 totals 13 residues. The V end lost 5 bases, the J end lost 5 bases, and 13 bases lay between the germline ends. Each sample came from a Caucasian adult donor living in Nashville, Tennessee.

The sequenced sample was PBMCs. This sequence joins TRBV30 and TRBJ2-1; unclear D gene. The sequence derives from a woman in her thirties or forties in good health. Some clones in this sample may be carry-over from other donors' samples. The CDR3 nucleotides are TGTGCCTGGTCACTCGGTAACCACAATGAGCAGTTCTTC. Protein product: CAWSLGNHNEQFF.